The 12 T cell receptor beta chains below come from one sample, sequenced in a study of identical twins. TCRdb called the 5' RACE reads again in MiXCR, with one record for every CDR3 protein. The sample contains around 140,000 distinct CDR3 sequences, under 4.5% of which appear only once. The sequencing sample was made of memory T cells sorted from blood. These receptors all stem from a man younger than 35 in good health.

This clonotype has ten or more counts. The chain has TRBV6-1 and TRBJ2-1; 13 nucleotides agree with TRBD2. The CDR3 has 17 amino acids. Germline CDR1 is MNHNS and CDR2 is SASEGT. Trimming cost V 2 bases and J 9 bases; bases outside gene matches: 10. CDR3 nucleotide sequence: TGTGCCAGCAGTGAATTTGGACTAGCGGGAGAGCGGGGTGAGCAGTTCTTC. It codes for CASSEFGLAGERGEQFF.

This clonotype was counted ten times or more. CDR3: CASSVGGENIQYF. CDR3 bases: TGTGCCAGCAGTGTAGGCGGAGAAAACATTCAGTACTTC. This chain joins TRBV2 and TRBJ2-4; no firm D call. Germline assignment: CDR1 SNHLY and CDR2 FYNNEI. The CDR3 extends over 13 amino acids. V was pared by 4 bases and J by 5 bases, with 9 bases between.

In this sample, this clonotype turned up many times. The gene calls are TRBV11-3 and TRBJ1-3, with D perhaps TRBD1 (6 bases). This CDR3 region has 15 residues. V dropped 4 bases and J dropped 2 bases, with 12 bases sitting between them. Germline lookup yields CDR1 SGHNT and CDR2 YENEEA. The CDR3 loop is CASSSSGTPGNTIYF. In nucleotides, the CDR3 is TGTGCCAGCAGCTCGTCCGGGACACCTGGAAACACCATATATTTT.

This clonotype was counted only a few times. The chain carries TRBV6-5 and TRBJ1-3; D is undetermined. Germline V lookup: CDR1 MNHEY, CDR2 SVGAGI. Deletions cut 2 bases from V and 0 bases from J, with 5 bases between. CDR3 length: 14 amino acids. The CDR3 reads CASSYDISGNTIYF. DNA for the CDR3: TGTGCCAGCAGTTACGACATCTCTGGAAACACCATATATTTT.

The table lists this clonotype with many counts. The V gene is TRBV29-1, the J gene TRBJ2-2; D unresolved. V was clipped by 4 bases and J by 4 bases, with 13 bases between them. Germline V gives CDR1 SQVTM, CDR2 ANQGSEA. This CDR3 has 14 amino acids. CDR3 coding DNA: TGCAGCGTTGGAGGTCTTCCGAGCACCGGGGAGCTGTTTTTT. It codes for CSVGGLPSTGELFF.

This clonotype was counted between two and nine times. The chain combines TRBV7-3 with TRBJ1-2, with unresolved D. This CDR3 has 13 amino acids. Trimming took off 1 base at V and 8 bases at J, with 11 bases between the two ends. Germline V lookup: CDR1 SGHTA, CDR2 FQGTGA. The DNA of the CDR3 is TGTGCCAGCAGCTTAATCTCTGAGAGCGGCTACACCTTC. Its translation: CASSLISESGYTF. Filled out from reference TRBV7-3 and TRBJ1-2, the complete variable domain reads GAGVSQTPSNKVTEKGKYVELRCDPISGHTALYWYRQSLGQGPEFLIYFQGTGAADDSGLPNDRFFAVRPEGSVSTLKIQRTERGDSAVYLCASSLISESGYTFGSGTRLTVV.

This clonotype was recorded at least ten times. The chain uses TRBV29-1 and TRBJ1-5; no clear D gene. V was shortened by 8 bases and J by 7 bases, with 21 bases between the two germline ends. The CDR3 is made up of 14 amino acids. CDR1 is SQVTM, CDR2 ANQGSEA, per germline. The CDR3 coding sequence is TGCAGCTGGTGTTCCCATGAGGGAGGCCAGCCCCAGCATTTT. Protein sequence: CSWCSHEGGQPQHF.

There are many counts of this clonotype. The chain joins TRBV7-9 to TRBJ2-4, with a possible D match to TRBD1 (6 bases). From germline, CDR1 is SEHNR and CDR2 FQNEAQ (reference sequence). Trimming removed 5 bases at V and 2 bases at J, with 16 bases between. The CDR3 consists of 16 residues. CDR3 in amino acids: CASSGSQGFTKNIQYF. CDR3 DNA sequence: TGTGCCAGCAGCGGTTCGCAGGGGTTTACCAAAAACATTCAGTACTTC.

This clonotype has at least ten counts. The CDR3 here is CASSAYPGDSGSSGANVLTF. CDR3 coding DNA: TGTGCCAGCAGTGCATACCCAGGGGATAGCGGGAGCTCTGGGGCCAACGTCCTGACTTTC. This chain links TRBV12-3 or TRBV12-4 with TRBJ2-6; 9 bases line up with TRBD2. Unmatched junction bases numbered 14, after V lost 5 bases and J lost 0 bases. The CDR3 consists of 20 residues.

The sample holds many counts of this clonotype. CDR3 amino acids: CATSSGTLGNTIYF. In nucleotides, the CDR3 is TGTGCCACCAGCAGCGGGACCCTGGGGAACACCATATATTTT. The rearrangement joins TRBV15 to TRBJ1-3; possible D gene TRBD1, 5 bases. CDR1 is LNHNV and CDR2 is YYDKDF in the germline V gene (reference sequence). Trimming removed 3 bases at V and 7 bases at J, with 13 bases between. This CDR3 has 14 amino acids.

This clonotype has at least ten counts. The chain recombines TRBV20-1 with TRBJ2-3; TRBD2 is a possible D gene (6 bases). The CDR3 length is 14 residues. Deletions cut 7 bases from V and 2 bases from J, with 16 bases between. Germline V CDR1 and CDR2: DFQATT, SNEGSKA (reference sequence). The CDR3 nucleotides read TGCAGTGGTATCGTTGGAGGGAACACAGATACGCAGTATTTT. Residues: CSGIVGGNTDTQYF.

This clonotype was observed a handful of times. The J gene is TRBJ2-7, the V gene TRBV4-3, with D maybe TRBD1 (6 bases). The ends were cut back, 3 bases at V and 4 bases at J, with 10 bases in the middle. The V gene's germline CDR1 is LGHNA and CDR2 YSLEER. This CDR3 spans 13 amino acids. CDR3 in amino acids: CASSQITGYEQYF. The CDR3 nucleotides read TGCGCCAGCAGCCAGATAACAGGGTACGAGCAGTACTTC.